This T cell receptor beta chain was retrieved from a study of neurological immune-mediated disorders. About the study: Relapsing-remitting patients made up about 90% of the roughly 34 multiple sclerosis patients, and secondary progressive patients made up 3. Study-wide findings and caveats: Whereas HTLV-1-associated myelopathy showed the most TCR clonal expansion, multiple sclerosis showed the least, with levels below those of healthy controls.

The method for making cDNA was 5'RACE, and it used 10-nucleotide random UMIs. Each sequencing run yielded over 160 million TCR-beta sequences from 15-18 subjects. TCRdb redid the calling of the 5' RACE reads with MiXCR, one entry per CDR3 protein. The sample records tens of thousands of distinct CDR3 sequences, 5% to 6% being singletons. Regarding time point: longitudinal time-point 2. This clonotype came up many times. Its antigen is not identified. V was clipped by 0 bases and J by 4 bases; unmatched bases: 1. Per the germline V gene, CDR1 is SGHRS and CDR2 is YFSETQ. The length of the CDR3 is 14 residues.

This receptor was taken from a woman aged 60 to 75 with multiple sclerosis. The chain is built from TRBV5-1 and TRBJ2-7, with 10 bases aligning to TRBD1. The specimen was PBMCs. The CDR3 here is CASSLGGQGYEQYF. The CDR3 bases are TGCGCCAGCAGCTTGGGGGGACAGGGGTACGAGCAGTACTTC.